Sequencing of this T cell receptor (beta chain) was carried out in a study of CD8+CD57+ T cells in acquired aplastic anemia. Notes on the study in general: Roughly 27 shared CD8+ CDR3s appeared highly expressed within patients' immunodominant clones.

Germline V CDR1 and CDR2: KGHDR, SFDVKD. V was pared by 3 bases and J by 1 base, with 11 bases between. The CDR3 is 15 amino acids. Remarks on this clonotype: The target antigen is unknown.

The template used for profiling TCR beta VDJ and CDR3 was genomic DNA. Via MiXCR, TCRdb re-called the reads, giving one row per CDR3 protein. Here the sample spans around 190,000 distinct CDR3 sequences, approximately 50% being singletons. The source material was sorted CD4+, CD8+, or CD8+CD57+ T cells (not recorded which) from PBMCs. The chain joins TRBV24-1 to TRBJ1-1; perhaps TRBD1 as D (6 bases). The source of this sequence is a human donor in good health, serving as a control. CDR3 in DNA: TGTGCCACCAGTGATCCCGGGACACCGAACACTGAAGCTTTCTTT. Residues: CATSDPGTPNTEAFF.